This TCR beta chain was found in a study of spatial heterogeneity in lung cancer. One entry per CDR3 protein results from TCRdb running MiXCR on the 5' RACE reads. Of over 85,000 distinct CDR3 sequences detected, 15% to 20% appear once; the ten largest clones hold 20% to 25%. The sample's time point: blood at routine non-recurrence follow-up after resection. The CDR3 loop spans 16 amino acids. The germline gives CDR1 DFQATT, CDR2 SNEGSKA (reference sequence). V shed 0 bases, J shed 4 bases, and the junction held 5 bases outside the gene matches. The rearrangement uses TRBV20-1 and TRBJ2-7, with 14 bases fitting TRBD2. The sequence derives from a male donor with early-stage non-small cell lung cancer. The starting material was PBMCs, obtained at follow-up. The CDR3 reads CSARESGTSGSYEQYF. The DNA of the CDR3 is TGCAGTGCTAGAGAGTCCGGGACTAGCGGGAGTTACGAGCAGTACTTC.